A selection of T cell receptor beta chains follows, all from one sample in a study of beta chain features in type 1 diabetes. Profiled with immunoSEQ multiplex PCR; TCRdb holds only in-frame clones, not every one. The sample records 250,000 to 300,000 clones, roughly 25% being singletons. Sequences were obtained from naive CD4+ T cells from blood. These receptor sequences come from a woman aged 30 to 39 with type 1 diabetes. Both conserved end residues are part of each CDR3. A D gene is named only where the DNA matches it firmly. Clone sizes are given selectively: once, few, many, or a class where the clone is expanded.

D gene: NA; clone size: few; V gene: TRBV30; J gene: TRBJ2-1; CDR3 protein: CAWNEVHEQFF; CDR3 DNA: TGTGCCTGGAATGAGGTCCATGAGCAGTTCTTC
D gene: NA; clone size: NA; V gene: TRBV5-1; J gene: TRBJ1-1; CDR3 protein: CASSFYDRGTAFF; CDR3 DNA: TGCGCCAGCAGCTTCTACGATAGGGGGACAGCTTTCTTT
D gene: NA; clone size: few; V gene: TRBV6-5; J gene: TRBJ2-1; CDR3 protein: CASRAAGGSYNEQFF; CDR3 DNA: TGTGCCAGCAGAGCAGCAGGAGGCTCCTACAATGAGCAGTTCTTC
D gene: TRBD1; clone size: few; V gene: TRBV29-1; J gene: TRBJ2-1; CDR3 protein: CSVADRGPYNEQFF; CDR3 DNA: TGCAGCGTCGCGGACAGGGGGCCGTACAATGAGCAGTTCTTC
D gene: TRBD1; clone size: NA; V gene: TRBV11-3; J gene: TRBJ2-5; CDR3 protein: CASSSTGVETQYF; CDR3 DNA: TGTGCCAGCAGCTCCACAGGGGTGGAGACCCAGTACTTC
D gene: TRBD2; clone size: few; V gene: TRBV11-2; J gene: TRBJ2-3; CDR3 protein: CASSILADTDTQYF; CDR3 DNA: TGTGCCAGCAGCATACTAGCGGACACAGATACGCAGTATTTT
D gene: TRBD1; clone size: NA; V gene: TRBV5-1; J gene: TRBJ1-1; CDR3 protein: CASSSAGGMNTEAFF; CDR3 DNA: TGCGCCAGCAGCTCCGCAGGGGGCATGAACACTGAAGCTTTCTTT
D gene: NA; clone size: NA; V gene: TRBV7-3; J gene: TRBJ2-3; CDR3 protein: CASSLRGGTEADTQYF; CDR3 DNA: TGTGCCAGCAGCTTAAGGGGCGGGACAGAAGCAGATACGCAGTATTTT
D gene: NA; clone size: NA; V gene: TRBV2; J gene: TRBJ2-7; CDR3 protein: CASNHEARHYF; CDR3 DNA: TGTGCCAGCAATCACGAGGCTAGGCACTACTTC
D gene: NA; clone size: NA; V gene: TRBV5-1; J gene: TRBJ2-7; CDR3 protein: CASSFDLGPYEQYF; CDR3 DNA: TGCGCCAGCAGCTTCGACCTGGGGCCGTACGAGCAGTACTTC
D gene: TRBD2; clone size: NA; V gene: TRBV18; J gene: TRBJ2-1; CDR3 protein: CASSPGRSSYNEQFF; CDR3 DNA: TGTGCCAGCTCACCCGGGAGGAGCTCCTACAATGAGCAGTTCTTC
D gene: NA; clone size: NA; V gene: TRBV28; J gene: TRBJ2-5; CDR3 protein: CASSLPGVREETQYF; CDR3 DNA: TGTGCCAGCAGTCTGCCCGGGGTCCGGGAGGAGACCCAGTACTTC
D gene: TRBD1; clone size: few; V gene: TRBV27; J gene: TRBJ2-5; CDR3 protein: CASRSGQQETQYF; CDR3 DNA: TGTGCCAGCAGATCGGGACAGCAAGAGACCCAGTACTTC
D gene: NA; clone size: NA; V gene: TRBV29-1; J gene: TRBJ1-1; CDR3 protein: CSVESGLNTEAFF; CDR3 DNA: TGCAGCGTTGAGTCAGGGTTGAACACTGAAGCTTTCTTT
D gene: TRBD1; clone size: NA; V gene: TRBV27; J gene: TRBJ1-2; CDR3 protein: CASSRGQGGYGYTF; CDR3 DNA: TGTGCCAGCAGTAGAGGACAGGGGGGGTATGGCTACACCTTC
D gene: NA; clone size: NA; V gene: TRBV28; J gene: TRBJ2-5; CDR3 protein: CASSFRDSRETQYF; CDR3 DNA: TGTGCCAGCAGTTTCCGGGACTCTAGAGAGACCCAGTACTTC
D gene: TRBD2; clone size: NA; V gene: TRBV4-1; J gene: TRBJ2-7; CDR3 protein: CASSLGTSGRSYEQYF; CDR3 DNA: TGCGCCAGCAGCCTAGGGACTAGCGGGCGCTCCTACGAGCAGTACTTC
D gene: TRBD1; clone size: NA; V gene: TRBV7-9; J gene: TRBJ2-2; CDR3 protein: CASSSGTGGADTGELFF; CDR3 DNA: TGTGCCAGCAGCTCCGGGACAGGGGGCGCGGACACCGGGGAGCTGTTTTTT
D gene: NA; clone size: NA; V gene: TRBV15; J gene: TRBJ2-3; CDR3 protein: CATSRGGLTDTQYF; CDR3 DNA: TGTGCCACCAGCAGGGGCGGGCTCACAGATACGCAGTATTTT